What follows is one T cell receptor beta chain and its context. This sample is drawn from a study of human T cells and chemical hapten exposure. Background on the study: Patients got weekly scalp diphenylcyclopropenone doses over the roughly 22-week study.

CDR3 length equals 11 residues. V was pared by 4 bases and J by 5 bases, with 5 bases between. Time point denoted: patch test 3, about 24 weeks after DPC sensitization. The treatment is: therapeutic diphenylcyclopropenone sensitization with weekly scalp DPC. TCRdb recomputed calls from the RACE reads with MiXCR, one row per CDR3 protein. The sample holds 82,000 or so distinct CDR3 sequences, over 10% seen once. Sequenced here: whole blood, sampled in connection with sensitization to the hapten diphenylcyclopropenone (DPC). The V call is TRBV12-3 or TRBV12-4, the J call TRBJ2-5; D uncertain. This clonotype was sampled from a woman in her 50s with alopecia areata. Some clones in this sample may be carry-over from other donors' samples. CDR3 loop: CASSSIETQYF. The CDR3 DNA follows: TGTGCCAGCAGTTCCATCGAGACCCAGTACTTC.